This T cell receptor beta chain comes out of a study of blood T cell repertoires in COVID-19. Clones were sequenced by immunoSEQ multiplex PCR, and TCRdb holds only the in-frame ones, with some missing. The sample includes 200,000 to 300,000 clones, about 91% of them seen just once. The germline gives CDR1 SGHVS, CDR2 FNYEAQ. There are 15 residues in the CDR3. The V gene end was trimmed by 5 bases and the J gene end by 0 bases; junction bases not matched to a gene: 4. The TCR sequence derives from a woman aged 40 to 50 with acute COVID-19. Sequencing input: PBMCs or T cells enriched from blood (not recorded which). The chain links TRBV7-6 to TRBJ2-5; 9 bases match TRBD1. CDR3 residues: CASSVGTGYQETQYF. The CDR3 coding sequence is TGTGCCAGCAGCGTTGGGACAGGGTACCAAGAGACCCAGTACTTC.